These 14 T cell receptor beta chains share one sample of origin, sequenced in a study of regulatory T cells in long-lasting Graves disease. CDR3-region Arm-PCR and iRepertoire HTBI primers produced the TCR beta libraries. TCRdb re-analysed the multiplex PCR reads in MiXCR, keeping a single row per CDR3 protein. The profile shows about 460,000 distinct CDR3 sequences, about 15% of them singletons. Documented time point: newly diagnosed GD, antithyroid drugs for less than 3 months. TCR sequences were obtained from RNA taken from PBMCs. These records were also assigned to another study, of T cells in Graves' hyperthyroidism and ophthalmopathy.

Source: peripheral blood mononuclear cells (PBMCs), taken at new diagnosis, from a patient treated with antithyroid drugs. These receptor sequences come from a woman aged 50 to 65 with Graves disease.

This clonotype was seen more than once but under ten times. V and J are TRBV3-1 and TRBJ1-1; 7 positions match TRBD1. V lost 1 base to trimming and J lost 4 bases; unmatched junction nucleotides: 15. Germline CDR1 and CDR2: LGHDT and YNNKEL (reference sequence). The CDR3 sequence is 18 residues long. The CDR3 region has the DNA TGTGCCAGCAGCCAAGCCCTGCCAGGGGGGATATGGCTCACTGAAGCTTTCTTT. Translated: CASSQALPGGIWLTEAFF. Drawing the rest from reference TRBV3-1 and TRBJ1-1, the complete variable domain is DTAVSQTPKYLVTQMGNDKSIKCEQNLGHDTMYWYKQDSKKFLKIMFSYNNKELIINETVPNRFSPKSPDKAHLNLHINSLELGDSAVYFCASSQALPGGIWLTEAFFGQGTRLTVV.

To note about this clonotype: This likely traces to a read error, being one base from a far larger clone. The rearrangement links TRBV5-1 to TRBJ2-3, with 12 bases fitting TRBD2. The DNA end is more similar to TRBJ2-1, so the J call may be wrong. The CDR3 consists of 15 residues. The germline gives CDR1 SGHRS, CDR2 YFSETQ. The CDR3 DNA is TGCGCCAGCAGCCCAGGACTAGCGGGGACCTACGAGCAGTTCTTC. This encodes CASSPGLAGTYEQFF.

The gene calls are TRBV10-3 and TRBJ2-7, with 13 bases aligning to TRBD2. CDR3 length equals 16 residues. V lost 5 bases to trimming and J lost 2 bases; unmatched junction nucleotides: 6. CDR1 is ENHRY, CDR2 SYGVKD, per germline. The CDR3: CAISQLGLAGTYEQYF. DNA of the CDR3: TGTGCCATCAGTCAGTTGGGACTAGCGGGAACCTACGAGCAGTACTTC.

This clonotype was seen at least ten times. The V call is TRBV5-1, the J call TRBJ2-3; a possible D gene is TRBD2 (5 bases). The CDR3 has 18 amino acids. V lost 0 bases and J lost 2, with 19 bases in between. From germline, CDR1 is SGHRS and CDR2 YFSETQ. For the CDR3, the DNA is TGCGCCAGCAGCTTGGAAGTTGGTCGGAGCGGCGACACAGATACGCAGTATTTT. This gives the protein CASSLEVGRSGDTDTQYF.

The chain uses TRBV18 and TRBJ2-1, with TRBD1 as a possible D gene (5 bases). The CDR3 is 15 amino acids. V lost 0 bases to trimming and J lost 0 bases, with 6 bases between them. CDR1 is KGHSH, CDR2 LQKENI, per germline. CDR3 nucleotide sequence: TGTGCCAGCTCACCACCAGGGGCCTCCTACAATGAGCAGTTCTTC. Protein: CASSPPGASYNEQFF.

V is TRBV19 and J is TRBJ2-7; D is unresolved. This CDR3 is built from 19 residues. Germline V gene lookup returns CDR1 LNHDA and CDR2 SQIVND (reference sequence). V shed 6 bases and J shed 3 bases, with 30 bases lying between them. The CDR3 here is CASSKEHRVPTTIFYEQYF. CDR3 coding DNA: TGTGCCAGTAGCAAAGAACACCGGGTCCCGACAACTATTTTCTACGAGCAGTACTTC.

This clonotype occurred many times. V gene TRBV27 combines with J gene TRBJ1-2; TRBD1 aligns across 7 bases. The CDR3 runs to 14 residues. Per germline, CDR1 MNHEY and CDR2 SMNVEV (reference sequence). The V segment lost 5 bases and the J segment 7 bases; nucleotides outside the gene matches: 10. The CDR3 sequence: CASSPYPQGVGYTF. In DNA, the CDR3 is TGTGCCAGCAGTCCCTACCCCCAGGGGGTTGGCTACACCTTC.

This clonotype has just a few counts. The rearrangement links TRBV4-1 to TRBJ1-5; D gene uncertain. Trimming shortened V by 0 bases and J by 0 bases, and 6 bases separated the two germline ends. Germline loops: CDR1 MGHRA, CDR2 YSYEKL. The CDR3 length is 15 residues. CDR3 residues: CASSQEGYSNQPQHF. CDR3 bases: TGCGCCAGCAGCCAAGAGGGTTATAGCAATCAGCCCCAGCATTTT.

This chain links TRBV12-5 with TRBJ2-1, with TRBD2 matching 11 bases. The J call may be mistaken, given a closer DNA end match to TRBJ2-5. From germline, CDR1 is LGHNT and CDR2 FRNRAP. The CDR3 length is 20 residues. CDR3 sequence (DNA): TGTGCTAGTGGTTTGGACCCAACCCGTAGGGCTAGCGGGAGGTCTGAGACCCAGTACTTC. Protein sequence: CASGLDPTRRASGRSETQYF.

V and J are TRBV11-2 and TRBJ1-1; 10 bases are a match to TRBD1. J was trimmed by 5 bases and V by 5 bases; bases with no gene match: 8. Per germline, CDR1 SGHAT and CDR2 FQNNGV. The CDR3 length is 15 residues. The CDR3 is CASSQFGTGVTEAFF. For the CDR3, the DNA is TGTGCCAGCAGCCAGTTCGGGACAGGGGTTACTGAAGCTTTCTTT.

The chain couples TRBV5-6 to TRBJ2-6; no definite D call. V lost 2 bases to trimming and J lost 0 bases, with 6 bases between them. This CDR3 has 15 amino acids. Germline V gives CDR1 SGHDT, CDR2 YYEEEE. CDR3 region: CASSFGYSGANVLTF. For the CDR3, the DNA is TGTGCCAGCAGCTTCGGATACTCTGGGGCCAACGTCCTGACTTTC.

This clonotype occurred many times. This chain links TRBV7-8 with TRBJ1-4, with TRBD1 matching 10 bases. J lost 8 bases, V lost 5 bases, and 5 bases had no gene match. The CDR3 totals 14 residues. Germline loops: CDR1 SGHVS, CDR2 FQNEAQ. This CDR3 is CASSMDRGGEKLFF. CDR3 in DNA: TGTGCCAGCAGCATGGACAGGGGGGGCGAAAAACTGTTTTTT.

The chain employs TRBV25-1 and TRBJ2-1, with a possible D match to TRBD2 (6 bases). The length of the CDR3 is 13 residues. CDR1 is MGHDK and CDR2 is SYGVNS in the germline V gene. V gave up 5 bases and J gave up 16 bases, with 21 bases separating them. Written as DNA, the CDR3 is TGTGCCAGCAGTACCCCCGGGACTGAGGCACTATTCTTC. It codes for CASSTPGTEALFF.

The chain combines TRBV5-1 with TRBJ1-1; 9 bases line up with TRBD1. The CDR3 sequence is 16 residues long. Losses at the gene ends were 1 base for V and 5 bases for J; bases not matched to a gene: 9. The germline CDR1 and CDR2 sequences are SGHRS and YFSETQ. CDR3 region: CASSLLDRGTGTEAFF. Written as DNA, the CDR3 is TGCGCCAGCAGCTTGTTAGACAGGGGGACGGGTACTGAAGCTTTCTTT.